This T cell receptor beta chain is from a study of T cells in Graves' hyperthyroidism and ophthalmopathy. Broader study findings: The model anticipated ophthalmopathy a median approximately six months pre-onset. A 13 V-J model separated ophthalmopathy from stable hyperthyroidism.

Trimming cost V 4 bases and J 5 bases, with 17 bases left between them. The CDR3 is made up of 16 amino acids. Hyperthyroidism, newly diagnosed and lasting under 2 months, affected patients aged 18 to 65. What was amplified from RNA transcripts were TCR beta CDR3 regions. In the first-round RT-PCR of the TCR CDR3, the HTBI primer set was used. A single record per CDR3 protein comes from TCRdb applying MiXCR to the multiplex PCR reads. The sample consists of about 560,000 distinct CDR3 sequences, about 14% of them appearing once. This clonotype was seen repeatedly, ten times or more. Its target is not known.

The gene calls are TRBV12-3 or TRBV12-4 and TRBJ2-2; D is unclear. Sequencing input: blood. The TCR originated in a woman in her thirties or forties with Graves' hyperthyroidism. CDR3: CASSSTVGSVTGELFF. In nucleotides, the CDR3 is TGTGCCAGCAGTTCCACAGTAGGGTCGGTGACCGGGGAGCTGTTTTTT.